This TCR beta chain originates from a study of siplizumab effects on memory and regulatory T cells. This clone was recorded only once. Its specificity is unknown. Study findings and constraints: The study found that mappable alloreactive CD4+ clones averaged around 69% Treg-derived with siplizumab and around 30% in controls. Only a minority of proliferating CD4+ or CD8+ clones had an assignable naive or memory phenotype, with roughly 75-97% lacking one. Proliferating siplizumab-culture Tregs lacked confirmation of suppressive function.

Sequencing was performed with immunoSEQ multiplex PCR; in TCRdb, only in-frame clones are kept and a portion is missing. Of about 110,000 clones listed, just over 90% were seen once; the top ten hold about 0.75%. The CDR3 is made up of 15 amino acids. The V end was cut by 3 bases, the J end by 2 bases, with 15 bases between. Germline-derived CDR1 and CDR2 are SQVTM and ANQGSEA. Sequences were obtained from Tregs sorted from blood. This TCR derives from a human donor in good health. The V and J genes are TRBV29-1 and TRBJ2-3, with D perhaps matching TRBD1 or TRBD2 (6 bases each). The CDR3, as DNA: TGCAGCGTTGAGGGCCGGGGGACACCCACAGATACGCAGTATTTT. It codes for CSVEGRGTPTDTQYF.